Listed below are T cell receptor beta chains from one sample, sequenced in a study of response to subunit inactivated influenza vaccine. Using its own MiXCR run on the RT-PCR reads, TCRdb lists one record per CDR3 protein. Of about 800,000 distinct CDR3 sequences listed, less than 25% are singletons. Source: PBMCs from blood, taken about 5 days after vaccination. These receptors were collected from a man between 50 and 59 years old who received an inactivated influenza vaccine. CDR3s include the opening cysteine and the closing phenylalanine or tryptophan. D genes are given only for firm matches. Some rows mark clone size as missing; the rest say once, few, many or name a class of expanded clone.

TRBV5-1	TRBD1	few	TRBJ2-7	TGCGCCAGCAGCCCGGGGGACAGGGGGATCGTCTTC	CASSPGDRGIVF
TRBV5-1	NA	NA	TRBJ2-5	TGCGCCAGTCGGGGGCGACGGGAGACCCAGTACTTC	CASRGRRETQYF
TRBV10-3	NA	NA	TRBJ2-4	TGTGCCATCAGTGACTCCGGGACGCCGGACATTCAGTACTTC	CAISDSGTPDIQYF
TRBV5-1	TRBD1	few	TRBJ2-5	TGCGCCAGCAGCAAAGGACAGGGGTCAGGAGAGACCCAGTACTTC	CASSKGQGSGETQYF
TRBV12-3/TRBV12-4	NA	NA	TRBJ2-1	TGTGCCAGCAGTTGGGGGAGGACCTACAATGAGCAGTTCTTC	CASSWGRTYNEQFF
TRBV5-1	NA	few	TRBJ2-3	TGCGCCAGCAGCCGGGGCCATACTGAAGATACGCAGTATTTT	CASSRGHTEDTQYF
TRBV4-3	NA	many	TRBJ2-3	TGCGCCAGCAGCCAAGATCCGCGCACAGATACGCAGTATTTT	CASSQDPRTDTQYF
TRBV29-1	NA	few	TRBJ1-1	TGCAGCGTTGAAGAGGGCCAGAACACTGAAGCTTTCTTT	CSVEEGQNTEAFF
TRBV3-1	NA	NA	TRBJ2-5	TGTGCCAGCAGCCAAGTCGTCGGCCTGTCGACCCAGTACTTC	CASSQVVGLSTQYF
TRBV21-1	NA	few	TRBJ2-3	TGTGCCAGCAGCAAAGACGGCTCAGATACGCAGTATTTT	CASSKDGSDTQYF
TRBV5-6	NA	NA	TRBJ2-1	TGTGCCAGCAACTCAAAAGGGGTCAATGAGCAGTTCTTC	CASNSKGVNEQFF
TRBV9	NA	NA	TRBJ2-7	TGTGCCAGCAGCGTAGCGCCAGGGAACTACGAGCAGTACTTC	CASSVAPGNYEQYF
TRBV6-5	NA	NA	TRBJ2-5	TGTGCCAGCAGTTTTACGAGGGCAGGTCACCAAGAGACCCAGTACTTC	CASSFTRAGHQETQYF
TRBV9	NA	NA	TRBJ2-3	TGTGCCAGCAGCGTAGCGGGAGCTCTCACAGATACGCAGTATTTT	CASSVAGALTDTQYF
TRBV12-3/TRBV12-4	TRBD2	NA	TRBJ2-1	TGTGCCTTCAGTTTAGTAGTGACTAGCGGGAGGGCTTACAATGAGCAGTTCTTC	CAFSLVVTSGRAYNEQFF
TRBV7-2	NA	few	TRBJ2-6	TGTGCCAGCAGCTTCGGGGGCCTCGGGGCCAACGTCCTGACTTTC	CASSFGGLGANVLTF
TRBV7-9	NA	few	TRBJ2-3	TGTGCCAGCAGTTCAACCCGCAGCGATACGCAGTATTTT	CASSSTRSDTQYF
TRBV4-2	NA	NA	TRBJ2-7	TGTGCCATGAGCTCCGTAATACAGGTGGAGGATAGCTCCTACGAGCAGTACTTC	CAMSSVIQVEDSSYEQYF
TRBV12-3/TRBV12-4	TRBD1	few	TRBJ1-5	TGTGCCAGCGGAGACAGGGGCAATCAGCCCCAGCATTTT	CASGDRGNQPQHF
TRBV29-1	TRBD2	few	TRBJ2-3	TGCAGCGTTTCGGGCCTAGCGGATACAGATACGCAGTATTTT	CSVSGLADTDTQYF
TRBV4-3	NA	few	TRBJ2-2	TGCGCCAGCAGCCAAGAAGGCCCACCGGGCACCGGGGAGCTGTTTTTT	CASSQEGPPGTGELFF
TRBV27	NA	many	TRBJ2-5	TGTGCCAGCAGTTCCACGGGGCCGAGGGAGACCCAGTACTTC	CASSSTGPRETQYF